The table lists the clone carrying this TCR beta chain with a count of one. This table comes from immunoSEQ multiplex PCR, and its TCRdb copy is limited to in-frame clones, with some not included. Of 25,000 to 35,000 clones in the sample, roughly 84% were seen once. These data belong to a study of OX40 agonist ivuxolimab in advanced cancers. Across the study: Dose-escalation patients were diagnosed with hepatocellular carcinoma, melanoma, renal cell cancer or head and neck cancer.

The V end was cut by 6 bases, the J end by 5 bases, with 21 bases between. This CDR3 spans 17 amino acids. Looked up from germline, CDR1 is SGDLS and CDR2 is YYNGEE. The sample here was CD4+ or CD8+ T cells sorted from blood, taken in a trial of the OX40 agonist ivuxolimab. The clonotype comes from an adult with an advanced solid tumor such as melanoma, head and neck, liver or kidney cancer. J is TRBJ2-6 and V is TRBV9; tentative D call: TRBD2 (5 bases). The DNA for the CDR3 is TGTGCCAGCACGGGAAAGACCAAACAAAGTCGGGCCAACGTCCTGACTTTC. Protein product: CASTGKTKQSRANVLTF.